This T cell receptor beta chain was recovered during a study of blood T cell repertoires in COVID-19. Looking at the study overall: Specimens from acute and convalescent COVID-19 originated in the United States, Italy and Spain.

Assay: immunoSEQ multiplex PCR; the TCRdb copy retains only in-frame clones and omits some. The table includes around 280,000 clones, 89% detected once. This CDR3 spans 14 amino acids. J gave up 9 bases and V 5 bases, and 7 bases lay outside the gene matches. From germline, CDR1 is KGHSH and CDR2 LQKENI. The sequence was obtained from a woman in her forties who had recovered from COVID-19. The V call is TRBV18, the J call TRBJ1-6; 7 bases line up with TRBD1. The source material was PBMCs or T cells enriched from blood (not recorded which). The CDR3 DNA is TGTGCCAGCTCAAGAGACAGGGCGAGTTCACCCCTCCACTTT. Translating gives CASSRDRASSPLHF.